These 2 T cell receptor beta chains were all obtained from the same sample, sequenced in a study of blood T cell repertoires in COVID-19. Assay: immunoSEQ multiplex PCR; the TCRdb copy retains only in-frame clones and omits some. The table lists a few hundred thousand clones, about 80% of them singletons, with approximately 3.2% in the top ten. Sequencing input: peripheral blood. The receptors shown here come from a woman aged 80 or over with acute or convalescent COVID-19.

The chain links TRBV7-6 to TRBJ2-7; TRBD2 agrees at 7 bases. The CDR3 spans 16 residues. Germline V gives CDR1 SGHVS, CDR2 FNYEAQ. The V gene end was trimmed by 1 base and the J gene end by 0 bases; junction bases not matched to a gene: 6. The CDR3 is CASSLVGLAVSYEQYF. CDR3 in DNA: TGTGCCAGCAGCTTAGTGGGGCTAGCGGTCTCCTACGAGCAGTACTTC.

The chain has TRBV11-2 and TRBJ2-5, with 13 positions matching TRBD2. The V and J ends lost 5 bases and 6 bases, in that order; junction bases with no gene match: 9. The CDR3 is 16 residues long. Germline CDR1 reads SGHAT; CDR2 reads FQNNGV. The CDR3 DNA reads as TGTGCCAGCAGCATATCGACTAGCGGGGGGAGCAAGACCCAGTACTTC. Amino acids: CASSISTSGGSKTQYF.